This TCR beta chain was captured in a study of T-cell memory formation after mild COVID-19. The wider study: TCR clusters were mostly donor specific. Study-level findings and limits: Memory from before infection featured some responding clones, which suggests cross-reactive memory joined.

This clonotype was recorded a few times. The antigen remains unidentified. Using its own MiXCR run on the 5' RACE reads, TCRdb lists one record per CDR3 protein. The repertoire holds 450,000 to 650,000 distinct CDR3 sequences, with around 21% as singletons. V lost 4 bases, J lost 2 bases, and 15 bases lay in between. CDR3 length: 15 residues. The germline V gene has CDR1 SGHTA and CDR2 FQGNSA. The clonotype was recovered from an adult woman who had mild COVID-19 (a few samples of this study predate the infection). Cell type and time point are not known. The specimen was PBMCs or a T cell subset sorted from them (not recorded which). V and J are TRBV7-2 and TRBJ2-7; D is perhaps TRBD1 or TRBD2 (5 bases each). CDR3 nucleotide sequence: TGTGCCAGCAGCTCCCAAGGGACGGGTGCCTACGAGCAGTACTTC. It specifies CASSSQGTGAYEQYF.